This TCR beta chain emerged from a study of beta chain features in type 1 diabetes. The whole isolated RNA underwent reverse transcription, so sequencing captured expressed TCRB transcripts. TCRdb's copy holds only in-frame clones and misses some; the assay was immunoSEQ multiplex PCR. The table lists some 300,000 clones, about 8.5% of them singletons. The sample was central memory CD4+ T cells from blood. The receptor was isolated from a woman in her late teens or twenties in good health.

The CDR3 DNA is TGTGCCAGCAGCCCGAGGGGAGGGAGCGGGAACTATGGCTACACCTTC. It encodes CASSPRGGSGNYGYTF. The chain is built from TRBV5-4 and TRBJ1-2; possibly TRBD1 for D (5 bases). CDR1 is SGHNT and CDR2 is YYREEE in the germline V gene (reference sequence). CDR3 size: 16 residues. The V gene lost 4 bases and the J gene lost 2 bases, with 18 bases spanning the gap.